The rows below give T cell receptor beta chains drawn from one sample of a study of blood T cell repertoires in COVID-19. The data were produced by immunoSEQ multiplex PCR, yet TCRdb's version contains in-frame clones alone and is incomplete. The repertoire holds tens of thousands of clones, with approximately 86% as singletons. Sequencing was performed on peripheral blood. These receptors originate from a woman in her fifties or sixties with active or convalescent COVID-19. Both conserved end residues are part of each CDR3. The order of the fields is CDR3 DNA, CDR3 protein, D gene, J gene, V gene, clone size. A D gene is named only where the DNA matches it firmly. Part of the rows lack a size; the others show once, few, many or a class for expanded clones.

cdr3_nt: TGTGCCAGCAGTCCCGGACAGGCCTTCTATGGCTACACCTTC; cdr3_aa: CASSPGQAFYGYTF; d_call: TRBD1; j_call: TRBJ1-2; v_call: TRBV6-2/TRBV6-3; clone_size: NA
cdr3_nt: TGTGCCAGCAGCCCCAGCGACAGGGCTGACACTGAAGCTTTCTTT; cdr3_aa: CASSPSDRADTEAFF; d_call: TRBD1; j_call: TRBJ1-1; v_call: TRBV5-4; clone_size: NA
cdr3_nt: TGTGCCAGCAGCCACAGGGTAGGAGCCTACAATGAGCAGTTCTTC; cdr3_aa: CASSHRVGAYNEQFF; d_call: NA; j_call: TRBJ2-1; v_call: TRBV7-9; clone_size: NA
cdr3_nt: TGTGCCAGCAGTCGAATGGACAGCGTGACCCAGTACTTC; cdr3_aa: CASSRMDSVTQYF; d_call: NA; j_call: TRBJ2-5; v_call: TRBV7-3; clone_size: NA
cdr3_nt: TGTGCCAGCAGCGTAGGACAGGGGGGCACTGAAGCTTTCTTT; cdr3_aa: CASSVGQGGTEAFF; d_call: TRBD1; j_call: TRBJ1-1; v_call: TRBV9; clone_size: NA
cdr3_nt: TGTGCCAGTAATCCCAGGGGACAGAAGAACACTGAAGCTTTCTTT; cdr3_aa: CASNPRGQKNTEAFF; d_call: TRBD1; j_call: TRBJ1-1; v_call: TRBV19; clone_size: NA
cdr3_nt: TGTGCCAGCAGTGACGGGAGGGGTCCTTTCTTT; cdr3_aa: CASSDGRGPFF; d_call: NA; j_call: TRBJ1-1; v_call: TRBV6-4; clone_size: NA
cdr3_nt: TGTGCCAGCAGTTCACAGAATTCACCCCTCCACTTT; cdr3_aa: CASSSQNSPLHF; d_call: NA; j_call: TRBJ1-6; v_call: TRBV12-3/TRBV12-4; clone_size: NA
cdr3_nt: TGCGCCAGCAGTCACAGGGGATCCGGGGAGCTGTTTTTT; cdr3_aa: CASSHRGSGELFF; d_call: TRBD1; j_call: TRBJ2-2; v_call: TRBV4-3; clone_size: NA
cdr3_nt: TGTGCCAGCAGCTTAGCGCGGACAGGGATCTACGAGCAGTACTTC; cdr3_aa: CASSLARTGIYEQYF; d_call: TRBD1; j_call: TRBJ2-7; v_call: TRBV11-1; clone_size: NA
cdr3_nt: TGTGCCAGCACCCAAGGCTTACAGGGTTCTAACTATGGCTACACCTTC; cdr3_aa: CASTQGLQGSNYGYTF; d_call: NA; j_call: TRBJ1-2; v_call: TRBV13; clone_size: NA
cdr3_nt: TGTGCCAGCAGGGCGACAGGGTACACTGAAGCTTTCTTT; cdr3_aa: CASRATGYTEAFF; d_call: TRBD1; j_call: TRBJ1-1; v_call: TRBV6-5; clone_size: NA
cdr3_nt: TGTGCCAGCAGAACCGGGACAGGTTCCGATGGCTACACCTTC; cdr3_aa: CASRTGTGSDGYTF; d_call: TRBD1; j_call: TRBJ1-2; v_call: TRBV6-5; clone_size: NA
cdr3_nt: TGTGCCTGCCCTCACCCCAGCGCAATCGGGCAGTACTTC; cdr3_aa: CACPHPSAIGQYF; d_call: NA; j_call: TRBJ2-7; v_call: TRBV30; clone_size: NA
cdr3_nt: TGTGCCAGCAGACACAGGGGGGGGATAATGAACACTGAAGCTTTCTTT; cdr3_aa: CASRHRGGIMNTEAFF; d_call: TRBD1; j_call: TRBJ1-1; v_call: TRBV2; clone_size: NA
cdr3_nt: TGTGCCAGCAGCGTCCAGGGTCCCGGGGAGCTGTTTTTT; cdr3_aa: CASSVQGPGELFF; d_call: NA; j_call: TRBJ2-2; v_call: TRBV9; clone_size: NA
cdr3_nt: TGTGCCTTCAGGGCAGAGGCTCGCTATGGCTACACCTTC; cdr3_aa: CAFRAEARYGYTF; d_call: NA; j_call: TRBJ1-2; v_call: TRBV30; clone_size: NA
cdr3_nt: TGTGCCAGCAGCTCTCTGGGGGGGGCTCAGACCCAGTACTTC; cdr3_aa: CASSSLGGAQTQYF; d_call: NA; j_call: TRBJ2-5; v_call: TRBV11-2; clone_size: few
cdr3_nt: TGTGCCAGCAGCTCGGGACAGACAGATACGCAGTATTTT; cdr3_aa: CASSSGQTDTQYF; d_call: TRBD1; j_call: TRBJ2-3; v_call: TRBV7-3; clone_size: NA
cdr3_nt: TGTGCCAGCAGTTACTCAGGGGGCTCATCCTACGAGCAGTACTTC; cdr3_aa: CASSYSGGSSYEQYF; d_call: TRBD1; j_call: TRBJ2-7; v_call: TRBV6-6; clone_size: NA
cdr3_nt: TGCGCCAGCAGCCAGATAGCGGGGAGAGCAAAGTTCTTC; cdr3_aa: CASSQIAGRAKFF; d_call: TRBD2; j_call: TRBJ2-1; v_call: TRBV4-3; clone_size: few
cdr3_nt: TGTGCCAGCTCGCCGGGCTACGAGCAGTACTTC; cdr3_aa: CASSPGYEQYF; d_call: NA; j_call: TRBJ2-7; v_call: TRBV18; clone_size: NA
cdr3_nt: TGTGCCAGCTCAGAGGGCCCGCTAGATGGCTACACCTTC; cdr3_aa: CASSEGPLDGYTF; d_call: NA; j_call: TRBJ1-2; v_call: TRBV12-3/TRBV12-4; clone_size: once
cdr3_nt: TGTGCCAGCAGCATTCCACTAAGGTCGCACACTGAAGCTTTCTTT; cdr3_aa: CASSIPLRSHTEAFF; d_call: NA; j_call: TRBJ1-1; v_call: TRBV5-5; clone_size: NA
cdr3_nt: TGTGCCAGCAGAGGAAACAGGGCGGGGGGCACTGAAGCTTTCTTT; cdr3_aa: CASRGNRAGGTEAFF; d_call: NA; j_call: TRBJ1-1; v_call: TRBV6-5; clone_size: NA
cdr3_nt: TGCAGCAGCGCGCAGGGGGGCGAGCAGTACTTC; cdr3_aa: CSSAQGGEQYF; d_call: NA; j_call: TRBJ2-7; v_call: TRBV29-1; clone_size: NA
cdr3_nt: TGTGCCAGCAGTGAGGGGGGACTTGGCGAGCAGTACTTC; cdr3_aa: CASSEGGLGEQYF; d_call: NA; j_call: TRBJ2-7; v_call: TRBV6-4; clone_size: NA
cdr3_nt: TGTGCCAGCAGCTTGTCAGGGGGCGGAAACACCATATATTTT; cdr3_aa: CASSLSGGGNTIYF; d_call: TRBD1; j_call: TRBJ1-3; v_call: TRBV5-6; clone_size: once
cdr3_nt: TGTGCCAGCTCACCACCGCGGGGGGGAGAGACCCAGTACTTC; cdr3_aa: CASSPPRGGETQYF; d_call: TRBD2; j_call: TRBJ2-5; v_call: TRBV18; clone_size: once
cdr3_nt: TGTGCCGGAACGACAGGCAATCAGCCCCAGCATTTT; cdr3_aa: CAGTTGNQPQHF; d_call: NA; j_call: TRBJ1-5; v_call: TRBV19; clone_size: NA
cdr3_nt: TGTGCCAGCAGTAAAAACAGGGGGCGCGATTATGGCTACACCTTC; cdr3_aa: CASSKNRGRDYGYTF; d_call: TRBD1; j_call: TRBJ1-2; v_call: TRBV6-5; clone_size: NA
cdr3_nt: TGTGCCAGCACCAACAGGGATGTTCACTATGGCTACACCTTC; cdr3_aa: CASTNRDVHYGYTF; d_call: NA; j_call: TRBJ1-2; v_call: TRBV2; clone_size: NA
cdr3_nt: TGTGCCAGCAGCTCCGCAGGGGAGTACACCTTC; cdr3_aa: CASSSAGEYTF; d_call: NA; j_call: TRBJ1-2; v_call: TRBV7-2; clone_size: NA
cdr3_nt: TGTGCCAGCAGCTTAGATACAGATAATTCACCCCTCCACTTT; cdr3_aa: CASSLDTDNSPLHF; d_call: NA; j_call: TRBJ1-6; v_call: TRBV7-9; clone_size: NA
cdr3_nt: TGTGCCAGCAGAGAGGTTTTGGGGAACACTGAAGCTTTCTTT; cdr3_aa: CASREVLGNTEAFF; d_call: NA; j_call: TRBJ1-1; v_call: TRBV6-5; clone_size: few
cdr3_nt: TGCAGTGCTAGGGGGGCTGAGACCCAGTACTTC; cdr3_aa: CSARGAETQYF; d_call: NA; j_call: TRBJ2-5; v_call: TRBV20-1; clone_size: once
cdr3_nt: TGTGCCAGTACCGGGGCTAACTATGGCTACACCTTC; cdr3_aa: CASTGANYGYTF; d_call: NA; j_call: TRBJ1-2; v_call: TRBV19; clone_size: NA
cdr3_nt: TGTGCCAGCACCGCCGGGACAGGGATCTCCTACAATGAGCAGTTCTTC; cdr3_aa: CASTAGTGISYNEQFF; d_call: TRBD1; j_call: TRBJ2-1; v_call: TRBV27; clone_size: NA
cdr3_nt: TGTGCCAGCAGCTTCGGGGGGTTGAACACTGAAGCTTTCTTT; cdr3_aa: CASSFGGLNTEAFF; d_call: NA; j_call: TRBJ1-1; v_call: TRBV5-4; clone_size: NA
cdr3_nt: TGTGCTAGTGGATTCTTCCCAGATCAAGAGACCCAGTACTTC; cdr3_aa: CASGFFPDQETQYF; d_call: NA; j_call: TRBJ2-5; v_call: TRBV12-5; clone_size: NA
cdr3_nt: TGTGCCAGCTATAAAACAGGAGCCTCCTACGAGCAGTACTTC; cdr3_aa: CASYKTGASYEQYF; d_call: NA; j_call: TRBJ2-7; v_call: TRBV14; clone_size: NA
cdr3_nt: TGTGCCAGCAGCTTGACTGGGGGCAGCCTCGAGCAGTACTTC; cdr3_aa: CASSLTGGSLEQYF; d_call: NA; j_call: TRBJ2-7; v_call: TRBV5-4; clone_size: NA
cdr3_nt: TGTGCCAGCAGGATTCTGGGGGGGAACACCGGGGAGCTGTTTTTT; cdr3_aa: CASRILGGNTGELFF; d_call: NA; j_call: TRBJ2-2; v_call: TRBV27; clone_size: NA
cdr3_nt: TGTGCCACCGCAGCTAGCGGGGGGTACAATGAGCAGTTCTTC; cdr3_aa: CATAASGGYNEQFF; d_call: TRBD2; j_call: TRBJ2-1; v_call: TRBV10-3; clone_size: NA
cdr3_nt: TGTGCCAGAAGGGGGGGTTCACCCCTCCACTTT; cdr3_aa: CARRGGSPLHF; d_call: NA; j_call: TRBJ1-6; v_call: TRBV12-3/TRBV12-4; clone_size: NA
cdr3_nt: TGTGCCAGCAGTGGAGGACTAGAGGGGACCCAGTACTTC; cdr3_aa: CASSGGLEGTQYF; d_call: TRBD2; j_call: TRBJ2-5; v_call: TRBV2; clone_size: NA
cdr3_nt: TGTGCCTCACGGCGGACAGGACATGAAGCTTTCTTT; cdr3_aa: CASRRTGHEAFF; d_call: TRBD1; j_call: TRBJ1-1; v_call: TRBV10-3; clone_size: NA
cdr3_nt: TGCGCCAGCAGCTTAACATTGGCAGGGGGCGTTCGTCCACTCTACAATGAGCAGTTCTTC; cdr3_aa: CASSLTLAGGVRPLYNEQFF; d_call: TRBD1; j_call: TRBJ2-1; v_call: TRBV5-1; clone_size: NA
cdr3_nt: TGTGCCAGCTCACCGACGGGACTAGCGGGGGGGCCGCAGTACTTC; cdr3_aa: CASSPTGLAGGPQYF; d_call: TRBD2; j_call: TRBJ2-4; v_call: TRBV18; clone_size: NA
cdr3_nt: TGTGCCAGCAGTTTATCGGGGCGGGGCGAAGAGACCCAGTACTTC; cdr3_aa: CASSLSGRGEETQYF; d_call: NA; j_call: TRBJ2-5; v_call: TRBV27; clone_size: NA
cdr3_nt: TGTGCCAGCAGTTGGAACCGGGGGAAATCGCAGTACTTC; cdr3_aa: CASSWNRGKSQYF; d_call: NA; j_call: TRBJ2-7; v_call: TRBV6-5; clone_size: NA
cdr3_nt: TGTGCCAGCAGCCCGACAGGGACTGAAGCTTTCTTT; cdr3_aa: CASSPTGTEAFF; d_call: TRBD1; j_call: TRBJ1-1; v_call: TRBV7-9; clone_size: NA
cdr3_nt: TGCGCCAGCAGCAAGTTTATGACAGGCGGAACCGGGGAGCTGTTTTTT; cdr3_aa: CASSKFMTGGTGELFF; d_call: NA; j_call: TRBJ2-2; v_call: TRBV4-3; clone_size: NA
cdr3_nt: TGTGCCAGCAGCTTAAACAGGGGCACTGAAGCTTTCTTT; cdr3_aa: CASSLNRGTEAFF; d_call: TRBD1; j_call: TRBJ1-1; v_call: TRBV7-2; clone_size: NA